Listed below are T cell receptor beta chains from one sample, sequenced in a study of human T cells and chemical hapten exposure. From the RACE reads, TCRdb called clonotypes with MiXCR, one entry per CDR3 protein. Among 180,000 or so distinct CDR3 sequences listed, approximately 20% were seen once. The sample here was whole blood, taken in connection with sensitization to the hapten diphenylcyclopropenone (DPC). The receptor source for this set is a woman aged 45 to 65 with alopecia areata. Some clones in this sample may be carry-over from other donors' samples. The CDR3 runs from the conserved cysteine through the conserved F or W. Each record gives: J gene, clone size, CDR3 length, V gene, D gene, CDR3 DNA, CDR3 protein. D genes are given only for firm matches. Size values are once, few and many counts, or a class for expanded clones, and some rows have none.

J: TRBJ1-1; size: -; length: 12; V: TRBV20-1; D: -; DNA: TGCAGTGCTAGTACAGGGAGTCTTGAAGCTTTCTTT; CDR3: CSASTGSLEAFF
J: TRBJ1-5; size: few; length: 13; V: TRBV30; D: -; DNA: TGTGCCTGGAGTAAGGGGCCAAATCAGCCCCAGCATTTT; CDR3: CAWSKGPNQPQHF
J: TRBJ1-1; size: -; length: 15; V: TRBV12-3/TRBV12-4; D: -; DNA: TGTGCCAGCAGTTTATCGGGGATTGCGAACACTGAAGCTTTCTTT; CDR3: CASSLSGIANTEAFF
J: TRBJ1-2; size: few; length: 13; V: TRBV29-1; D: TRBD1; DNA: TGCAGCGTGGCCGGGACAGGGAACTATGGCTACACCTTC; CDR3: CSVAGTGNYGYTF
J: TRBJ1-2; size: few; length: 14; V: TRBV25-1; D: TRBD1; DNA: TGTGCCAGCAGCCGGAGGGCAGGGGACAGTGGCTACACCTTC; CDR3: CASSRRAGDSGYTF
J: TRBJ1-1; size: few; length: 14; V: TRBV3-1; D: -; DNA: TGTGCCAGCAGCCACCCAGGGGAAAACACTGAAGCTTTCTTT; CDR3: CASSHPGENTEAFF
J: TRBJ2-1; size: -; length: 18; V: TRBV2; D: -; DNA: TGTGCCAGCAGTGGGGATAGTAGCCCTCCGCGCGCCTACAATGAGCAGTTCTTC; CDR3: CASSGDSSPPRAYNEQFF
J: TRBJ1-2; size: few; length: 14; V: TRBV2; D: -; DNA: TGTGCCAGCAACCGGGGCAGGGATAACTATGGCTACACCTTC; CDR3: CASNRGRDNYGYTF
J: TRBJ1-3; size: -; length: 15; V: TRBV20-1; D: TRBD1; DNA: TGCAGTGCTAGAAACGACAGGGTAGCTGGAAACACCATATATTTT; CDR3: CSARNDRVAGNTIYF
J: TRBJ1-5; size: many; length: 12; V: TRBV12-3/TRBV12-4; D: -; DNA: TGTGCCAGCAGTTTCCGAAGGCAGCCCCAGCATTTT; CDR3: CASSFRRQPQHF
J: TRBJ2-2; size: -; length: 13; V: TRBV5-1; D: TRBD2; DNA: TGCGCCAGCGAGCGGGAGTTTACCGGGGAGCTGTTTTTT; CDR3: CASEREFTGELFF
J: TRBJ2-7; size: few; length: 15; V: TRBV3-1; D: TRBD2; DNA: TGTGCCAGCAGCCAAGGTCTAGCGGGAAAACCCGAGCAGTACTTC; CDR3: CASSQGLAGKPEQYF
J: TRBJ1-4; size: few; length: 14; V: TRBV9; D: -; DNA: TGTGCCAGCAGCGTAGGGGGGGCTAATGAAAAACTGTTTTTT; CDR3: CASSVGGANEKLFF
J: TRBJ2-7; size: few; length: 11; V: TRBV29-1; D: TRBD1; DNA: TGCAGCTTCCGGACAGGGAACGAGCAGTACTTC; CDR3: CSFRTGNEQYF
J: TRBJ2-3; size: -; length: 15; V: TRBV24-1; D: -; DNA: TGTGCCACCAGTCCTCGTGGAACTAGCACAGATACGCAGTATTTT; CDR3: CATSPRGTSTDTQYF
J: TRBJ2-7; size: few; length: 11; V: TRBV3-1; D: -; DNA: TGTGCCAGCAGCTCGGTCTACGAGCAGTACTTC; CDR3: CASSSVYEQYF
J: TRBJ2-1; size: -; length: 15; V: TRBV2; D: TRBD2; DNA: TGTGCCAGCAGTGAATGGACTAGTGTGCCCAATGAGCAGTTCTTC; CDR3: CASSEWTSVPNEQFF
J: TRBJ1-4; size: -; length: 15; V: TRBV5-5; D: TRBD1; DNA: TGTGCCAGCAGCTTCCGGGGACAGGGGGATGAAAAACTGTTTTTT; CDR3: CASSFRGQGDEKLFF
J: TRBJ2-7; size: -; length: 14; V: TRBV7-9; D: -; DNA: TGTGCCAGCAGCTTCGGCTCAGCGAGCTACGAGCAGTACTTC; CDR3: CASSFGSASYEQYF
J: TRBJ1-1; size: few; length: 15; V: TRBV10-3; D: -; DNA: TGTGCCTCCGACCGGGAGGGGCAGGGAACGACTGAAGCTTTCTTT; CDR3: CASDREGQGTTEAFF
J: TRBJ1-2; size: -; length: 14; V: TRBV12-3/TRBV12-4; D: TRBD1; DNA: TGTGCCAGCAGTTTCAACAGGGGATACTATGGCTACACCTTC; CDR3: CASSFNRGYYGYTF
J: TRBJ2-3; size: -; length: 13; V: TRBV11-2; D: TRBD1; DNA: TGTGCCAGCAGCTTAGAGAGACAGGGCACGCAGTATTTT; CDR3: CASSLERQGTQYF
J: TRBJ2-3; size: -; length: 15; V: TRBV25-1; D: -; DNA: TGTGCCAGCAGTGAATATAAGGGTGGCACAGATACGCAGTATTTT; CDR3: CASSEYKGGTDTQYF
J: TRBJ2-1; size: -; length: 15; V: TRBV11-3; D: TRBD2; DNA: TGTGCCAGCAGCTCCTCGGGTCTAGCGGGTTCGGAGCAGTTCTTC; CDR3: CASSSSGLAGSEQFF
J: TRBJ1-4; size: few; length: 11; V: TRBV10-1; D: -; DNA: TGCGCCAGCAGGACAGCTGAAAAACTGTTTTTT; CDR3: CASRTAEKLFF
J: TRBJ1-1; size: -; length: 18; V: TRBV13; D: -; DNA: TGTGCCAGCAGCTTAGGCAACCCCTTTGGGGGGCCCAACACTGAAGCTTTCTTT; CDR3: CASSLGNPFGGPNTEAFF
J: TRBJ2-7; size: few; length: 12; V: TRBV2; D: -; DNA: TGTGCCAGCAGTGATAGTGCCTACGAGCAGTACTTC; CDR3: CASSDSAYEQYF
J: TRBJ1-1; size: few; length: 12; V: TRBV6-1; D: -; DNA: TGTGCCAGCAGTGAAGGGGCCCGGGAAGCTTTCTTT; CDR3: CASSEGAREAFF
J: TRBJ2-1; size: many; length: 16; V: TRBV12-5; D: -; DNA: TGTGCTAGTGGTGAGGACGGGAGTGGGTCCTACAATGAGCAGTTCTTC; CDR3: CASGEDGSGSYNEQFF
J: TRBJ1-2; size: few; length: 11; V: TRBV21-1; D: -; DNA: TGTCCTGGACGAGGGGGGGATGGCTACACCTTC; CDR3: CPGRGGDGYTF
J: TRBJ2-5; size: many; length: 15; V: TRBV10-3; D: -; DNA: TGTGCCATCAGTCCCAACCCGCAGTTCGAAGAGACCCAGTACTTC; CDR3: CAISPNPQFEETQYF
J: TRBJ1-1; size: many; length: 13; V: TRBV27; D: -; DNA: TGTGCCAGCAGTCGAGGACAGTCCACTGAAGCTTTCTTT; CDR3: CASSRGQSTEAFF
J: TRBJ2-3; size: -; length: 15; V: TRBV7-9; D: TRBD2; DNA: TGTGCCAGCAGCTACGGGACTACTAGCACAGATACGCAGTATTTT; CDR3: CASSYGTTSTDTQYF
J: TRBJ1-2; size: many; length: 12; V: TRBV3-1; D: -; DNA: TGTGCCAGCAGCCAGGGGGCCTATGGCTACACCTTC; CDR3: CASSQGAYGYTF
J: TRBJ2-7; size: -; length: 15; V: TRBV5-4; D: TRBD2; DNA: TGTGCCAGCAGCCATCTAGCGGGAGGGCCCTACGAGCAGTACTTC; CDR3: CASSHLAGGPYEQYF
J: TRBJ2-1; size: many; length: 14; V: TRBV20-1; D: -; DNA: TGCAGTGCCCCCGCCTCCAAGGATGGGAATGAGCAGTTCTTC; CDR3: CSAPASKDGNEQFF
J: TRBJ1-5; size: few; length: 13; V: TRBV5-1; D: -; DNA: TGCGCCAGCAGCTTGGAGGTCAATCAGCCCCAGCATTTT; CDR3: CASSLEVNQPQHF
J: TRBJ2-1; size: -; length: 10; V: TRBV29-1; D: -; DNA: TGCAGCGACGGACGGAATGAGCAGTTCTTC; CDR3: CSDGRNEQFF
J: TRBJ2-1; size: few; length: 14; V: TRBV27; D: TRBD2; DNA: TGTGTCCCTCTAGCGGGAGAGAGGATCGATGAGCAGTTCTTC; CDR3: CVPLAGERIDEQFF
J: TRBJ1-1; size: -; length: 15; V: TRBV25-1; D: -; DNA: TGTGCCAGCAGTGATCCAGGGAGGCTTGACACTGAAGCTTTCTTT; CDR3: CASSDPGRLDTEAFF
J: TRBJ2-5; size: few; length: 14; V: TRBV6-5; D: -; DNA: TGTGCCAGCAGTTTTCGTGGGGGGATAGAGACCCAGTACTTC; CDR3: CASSFRGGIETQYF
J: TRBJ2-3; size: many; length: 15; V: TRBV20-1; D: TRBD1; DNA: TGCAGTGCTAGCGCCGGGACAGGGTTGGAAGATACGCAGTATTTT; CDR3: CSASAGTGLEDTQYF
J: TRBJ1-1; size: -; length: 14; V: TRBV20-1; D: -; DNA: TGCAGTGCTAGAGTTTTCCTTGAGGGCCCTGAAGCTTTCTTT; CDR3: CSARVFLEGPEAFF
J: TRBJ1-4; size: -; length: 16; V: TRBV4-2; D: -; DNA: TGTGCCAGCAGCCAACAGGGGACTACAACTAATGAAAAACTGTTTTTT; CDR3: CASSQQGTTTNEKLFF
J: TRBJ2-6; size: few; length: 14; V: TRBV7-9; D: TRBD1; DNA: TGTGCCAGCAGCTCCGGACAGGCCGCCCCCGTCCTGACTTTC; CDR3: CASSSGQAAPVLTF
J: TRBJ2-5; size: few; length: 12; V: TRBV29-1; D: -; DNA: TGCAGCGTTGCCATATCTCAAGAGACCCAGTACTTC; CDR3: CSVAISQETQYF
J: TRBJ2-3; size: -; length: 16; V: TRBV11-2; D: TRBD1; DNA: TGTGCCAGCAGCTTGACAGGGGGCGAAAGCACAGATACGCAGTATTTT; CDR3: CASSLTGGESTDTQYF
J: TRBJ2-2; size: -; length: 14; V: TRBV19; D: TRBD2; DNA: TGTGCCAGTAGTATGTCGGGGGGGACCGGGGAGCTGTTTTTT; CDR3: CASSMSGGTGELFF
J: TRBJ1-5; size: many; length: 13; V: TRBV27; D: TRBD1; DNA: TGTGCCAGCAGTGGCGGGACAGGTCAGCCCCAGCATTTT; CDR3: CASSGGTGQPQHF
J: TRBJ2-3; size: few; length: 13; V: TRBV30; D: -; DNA: TGTGCCTGGAGTGTAGGAGGCACAGATACGCAGTATTTT; CDR3: CAWSVGGTDTQYF
J: TRBJ2-6; size: -; length: 13; V: TRBV29-1; D: -; DNA: TGCAGCGTTGCGCTCTCTGGGGCCAACGTCCTGACTTTC; CDR3: CSVALSGANVLTF
J: TRBJ1-2; size: few; length: 14; V: TRBV24-1; D: -; DNA: TGTGCCACCAGTGATCCCCTGACAGAAAGCGGCTACACCTTC; CDR3: CATSDPLTESGYTF
J: TRBJ1-1; size: -; length: 15; V: TRBV11-1; D: TRBD1; DNA: TGTGCCAGCAGCTCAGGACAGGCGAGGGACACTGAAGCTTTCTTT; CDR3: CASSSGQARDTEAFF
J: TRBJ2-1; size: few; length: 17; V: TRBV9; D: TRBD2; DNA: TGTGCCAGCAGCGAGGGACTAGCGGGAGGTCTGGCCGATGAGCAGTTCTTC; CDR3: CASSEGLAGGLADEQFF